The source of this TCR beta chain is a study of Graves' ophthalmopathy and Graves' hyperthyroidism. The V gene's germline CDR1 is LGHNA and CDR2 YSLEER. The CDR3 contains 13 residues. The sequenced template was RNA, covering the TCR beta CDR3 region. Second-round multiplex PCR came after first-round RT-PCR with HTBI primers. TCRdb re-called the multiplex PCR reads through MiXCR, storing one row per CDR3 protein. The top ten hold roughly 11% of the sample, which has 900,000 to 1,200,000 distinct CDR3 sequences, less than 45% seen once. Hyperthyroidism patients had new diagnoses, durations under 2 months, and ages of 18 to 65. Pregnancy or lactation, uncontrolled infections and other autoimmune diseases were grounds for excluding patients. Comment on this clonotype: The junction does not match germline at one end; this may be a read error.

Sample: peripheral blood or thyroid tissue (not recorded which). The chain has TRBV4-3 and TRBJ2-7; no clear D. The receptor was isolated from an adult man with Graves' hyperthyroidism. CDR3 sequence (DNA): TGCGCCAGCAACCAAGGAACCGATTACGAGCAGTACTTC. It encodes CASNQGTDYEQYF.